The rows below give T cell receptor beta chains drawn from one sample of a study of regulatory T cells in long-lasting Graves disease. TCRdb re-called the multiplex PCR reads through MiXCR, storing one row per CDR3 protein. The data show about 540,000 distinct CDR3 sequences, roughly 13% seen once. These same data were also listed under a study on T cells in Graves' hyperthyroidism and ophthalmopathy.

Specimen: peripheral blood mononuclear cells (PBMCs), collected at new diagnosis, from a patient treated with antithyroid drugs. The receptors shown here come from a man aged 30-40 years with Graves disease. Each CDR3 is given with its conserved first and last residue. The order of the fields is V gene, clone size, CDR3 length, J gene, CDR3 protein. Clone sizes are given selectively: once, few, many, or a class where the clone is expanded.

v_gene: TRBV7-9; abundance: many; len: 13; j_gene: TRBJ1-1; CDR3aa: CASSGGVNTEAFF
v_gene: TRBV7-9; abundance: many; len: 15; j_gene: TRBJ2-1; CDR3aa: CASSLRRGAGDEQFF
v_gene: TRBV10-3; abundance: few; len: 13; j_gene: TRBJ1-2; CDR3aa: CAISGGIGYGYTF
v_gene: TRBV20-1; abundance: few; len: 14; j_gene: TRBJ1-4; CDR3aa: CSARDQGGTEKLFF
v_gene: TRBV2; abundance: many; len: 13; j_gene: TRBJ2-1; CDR3aa: CASSPARWDEQFF
v_gene: TRBV11-2; abundance: few; len: 15; j_gene: TRBJ2-7; CDR3aa: CASSLNPSGGYEQYF
v_gene: TRBV29-1; abundance: many; len: 14; j_gene: TRBJ2-3; CDR3aa: CSVELGTRTDTQYF
v_gene: TRBV6-2/TRBV6-3; abundance: many; len: 15; j_gene: TRBJ2-7; CDR3aa: CASSYSGGFSYEQYF
v_gene: TRBV12-3/TRBV12-4; abundance: many; len: 15; j_gene: TRBJ2-1; CDR3aa: CASRPRSGSRDEQFF
v_gene: TRBV5-6; abundance: many; len: 15; j_gene: TRBJ2-3; CDR3aa: CASSFSWASDGTQYF
v_gene: TRBV5-6; abundance: -; len: 13; j_gene: TRBJ1-5; CDR3aa: CASSSDTDQPQHF
v_gene: TRBV27; abundance: -; len: 14; j_gene: TRBJ1-5; CDR3aa: CASSLSGLNQPQHF
v_gene: TRBV15; abundance: many; len: 14; j_gene: TRBJ1-3; CDR3aa: CATSRARLGNTIYF